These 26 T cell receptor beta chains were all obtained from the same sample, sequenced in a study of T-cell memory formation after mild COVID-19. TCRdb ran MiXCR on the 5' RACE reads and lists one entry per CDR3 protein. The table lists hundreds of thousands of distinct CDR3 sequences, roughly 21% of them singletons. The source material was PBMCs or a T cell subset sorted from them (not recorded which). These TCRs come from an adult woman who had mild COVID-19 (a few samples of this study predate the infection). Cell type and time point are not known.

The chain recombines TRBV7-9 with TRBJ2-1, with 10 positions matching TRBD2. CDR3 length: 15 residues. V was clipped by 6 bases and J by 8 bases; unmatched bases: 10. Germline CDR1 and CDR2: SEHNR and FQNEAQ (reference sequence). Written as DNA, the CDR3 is TGTGCCAGCAGACAGAGCGGGGGGGATGGAGATGAGCAGTTCTTC. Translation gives CASRQSGGDGDEQFF.

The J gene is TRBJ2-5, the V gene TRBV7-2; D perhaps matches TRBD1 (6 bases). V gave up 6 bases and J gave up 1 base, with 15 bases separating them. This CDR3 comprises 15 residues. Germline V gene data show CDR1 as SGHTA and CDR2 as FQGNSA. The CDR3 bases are TGTGCCAGCAGGAAATCTGGACAGACCCAAGAGACCCAGTACTTC. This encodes CASRKSGQTQETQYF.

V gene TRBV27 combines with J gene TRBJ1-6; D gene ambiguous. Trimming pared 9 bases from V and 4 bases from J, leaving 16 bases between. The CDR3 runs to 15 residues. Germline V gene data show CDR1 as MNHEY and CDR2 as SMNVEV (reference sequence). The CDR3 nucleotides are TGTGCCAGTTTTTGGGAGACCTTATATAATTCACCCCTCCACTTT. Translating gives CASFWETLYNSPLHF.

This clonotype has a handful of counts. The CDR3 DNA sequence: TGCAGTGCTAGAGATCTCTGGTCAGGCGGCACTGAAGCTTTCTTT. This translates into CSARDLWSGGTEAFF. This sequence joins TRBV20-1 and TRBJ1-1, with no clear D. The CDR3 is 15 residues long. The germline V gene has CDR1 DFQATT and CDR2 SNEGSKA (reference sequence). Trimming took 0 bases from V and 4 from J, leaving 15 bases between them.

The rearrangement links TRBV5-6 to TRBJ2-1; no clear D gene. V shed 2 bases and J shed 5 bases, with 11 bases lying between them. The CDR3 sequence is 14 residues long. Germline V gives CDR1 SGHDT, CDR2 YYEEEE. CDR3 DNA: TGTGCCAGCAGCTTCGGCCAGTTTAACAATGAGCAGTTCTTC. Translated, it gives CASSFGQFNNEQFF.

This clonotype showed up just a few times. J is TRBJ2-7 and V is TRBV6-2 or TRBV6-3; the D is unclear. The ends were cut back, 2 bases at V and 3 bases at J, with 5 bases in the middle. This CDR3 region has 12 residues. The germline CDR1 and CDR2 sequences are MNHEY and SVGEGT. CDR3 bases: TGTGCCAGCAGTTACAGGATCTACGAGCAGTACTTC. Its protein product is CASSYRIYEQYF.

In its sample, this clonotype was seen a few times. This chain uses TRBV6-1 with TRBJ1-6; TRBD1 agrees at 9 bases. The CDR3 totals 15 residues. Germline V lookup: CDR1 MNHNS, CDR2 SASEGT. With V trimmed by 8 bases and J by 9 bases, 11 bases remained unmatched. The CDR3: CASGIPGQGVSPLHF. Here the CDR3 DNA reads TGTGCCAGCGGAATCCCGGGACAGGGTGTTTCACCCCTCCACTTT.

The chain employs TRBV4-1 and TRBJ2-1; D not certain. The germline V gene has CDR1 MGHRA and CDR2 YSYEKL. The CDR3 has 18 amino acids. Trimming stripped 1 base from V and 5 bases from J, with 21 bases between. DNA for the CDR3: TGCGCCAGCAGCCAAGGTCGTGCACGGACCCTACGCAACAATGAGCAGTTCTTC. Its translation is CASSQGRARTLRNNEQFF.

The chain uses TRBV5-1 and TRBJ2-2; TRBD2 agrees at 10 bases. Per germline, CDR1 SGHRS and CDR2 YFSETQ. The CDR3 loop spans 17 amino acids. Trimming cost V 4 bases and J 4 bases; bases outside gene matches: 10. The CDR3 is CASSRTSGVVATGELFF. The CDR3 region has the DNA TGCGCCAGCAGCAGAACTAGCGGGGTAGTCGCCACCGGGGAGCTGTTTTTT. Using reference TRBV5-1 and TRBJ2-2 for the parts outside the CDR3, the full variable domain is KAGVTQTPRYLIKTRGQQVTLSCSPISGHRSVSWYQQTPGQGLQFLFEYFSETQRNKGNFPGRFSGRQFSNSRSEMNVSTLELGDSALYLCASSRTSGVVATGELFFGEGSRLTVL.

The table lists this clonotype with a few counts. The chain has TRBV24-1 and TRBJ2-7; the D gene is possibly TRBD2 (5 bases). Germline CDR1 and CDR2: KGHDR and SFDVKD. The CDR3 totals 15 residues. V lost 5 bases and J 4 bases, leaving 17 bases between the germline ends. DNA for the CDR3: TGTGCCACCAGTGCCCCAGATCTGGGAGTTTACGAGCAGTACTTC. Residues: CATSAPDLGVYEQYF.

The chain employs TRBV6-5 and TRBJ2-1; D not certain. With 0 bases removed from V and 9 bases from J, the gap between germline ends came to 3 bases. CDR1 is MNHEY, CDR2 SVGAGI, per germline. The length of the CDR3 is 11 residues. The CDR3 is CASSYSAEQFF. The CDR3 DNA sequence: TGTGCCAGCAGTTACTCTGCTGAGCAGTTCTTC.

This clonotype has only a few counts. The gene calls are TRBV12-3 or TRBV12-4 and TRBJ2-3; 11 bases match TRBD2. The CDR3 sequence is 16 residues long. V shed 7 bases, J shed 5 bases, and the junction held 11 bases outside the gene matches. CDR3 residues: CASKQLAGAEGDTQYF. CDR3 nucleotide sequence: TGTGCCAGCAAACAACTAGCGGGAGCTGAGGGAGATACGCAGTATTTT.

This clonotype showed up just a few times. CDR3 coding DNA: TGCAGCGTGGCGGGGGGGGCGGCCGGGGAGCTGTTTTTT. Its translation is CSVAGGAAGELFF. The rearrangement joins TRBV29-1 to TRBJ2-2; TRBD2 aligns across 9 bases. Germline V gives CDR1 SQVTM, CDR2 ANQGSEA. With 6 bases clipped from V and 6 bases from J, the junction kept 5 bases outside the gene matches. The CDR3 is 13 amino acids.

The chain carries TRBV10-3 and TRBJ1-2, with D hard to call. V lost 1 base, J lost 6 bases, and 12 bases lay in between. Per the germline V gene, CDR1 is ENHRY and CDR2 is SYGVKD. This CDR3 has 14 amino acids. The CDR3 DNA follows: TGTGCCATCAGTGAGTGGGTGGGGAAGAATGGCTACACCTTC. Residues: CAISEWVGKNGYTF.

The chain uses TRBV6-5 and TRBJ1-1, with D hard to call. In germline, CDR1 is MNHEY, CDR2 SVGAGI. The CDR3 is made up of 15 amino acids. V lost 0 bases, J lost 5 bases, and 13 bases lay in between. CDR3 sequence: CASSYSNRATTEAFF. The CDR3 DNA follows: TGTGCCAGCAGTTACTCGAATCGGGCTACAACTGAAGCTTTCTTT.

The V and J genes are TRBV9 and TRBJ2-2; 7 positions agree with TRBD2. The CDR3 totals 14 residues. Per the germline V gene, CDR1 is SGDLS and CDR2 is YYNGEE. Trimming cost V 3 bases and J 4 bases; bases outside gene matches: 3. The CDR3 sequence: CASSDKRGTGELFF. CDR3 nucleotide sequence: TGTGCCAGCAGCGACAAGCGGGGCACCGGGGAGCTGTTTTTT.

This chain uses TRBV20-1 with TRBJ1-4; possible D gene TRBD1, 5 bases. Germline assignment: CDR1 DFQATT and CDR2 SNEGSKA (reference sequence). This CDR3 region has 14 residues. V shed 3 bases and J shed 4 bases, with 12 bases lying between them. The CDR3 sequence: CSASTTADNEKLFF. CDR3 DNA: TGCAGTGCTAGCACGACAGCCGATAATGAAAAACTGTTTTTT.

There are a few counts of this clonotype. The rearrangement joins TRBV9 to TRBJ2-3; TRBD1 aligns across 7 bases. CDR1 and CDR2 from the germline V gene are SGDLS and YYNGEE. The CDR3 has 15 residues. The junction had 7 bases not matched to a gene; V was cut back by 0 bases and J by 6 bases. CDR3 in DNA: TGTGCCAGCAGCGTAGATCCAGGGGGTGTGGATACGCAGTATTTT. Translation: CASSVDPGGVDTQYF.

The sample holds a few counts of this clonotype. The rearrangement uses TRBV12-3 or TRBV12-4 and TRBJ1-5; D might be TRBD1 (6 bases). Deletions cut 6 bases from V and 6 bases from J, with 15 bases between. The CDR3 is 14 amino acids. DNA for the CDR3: TGTGCCAGCAGGGGGGAACAGGGTGGTCAGCCCCAGCATTTT. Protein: CASRGEQGGQPQHF.

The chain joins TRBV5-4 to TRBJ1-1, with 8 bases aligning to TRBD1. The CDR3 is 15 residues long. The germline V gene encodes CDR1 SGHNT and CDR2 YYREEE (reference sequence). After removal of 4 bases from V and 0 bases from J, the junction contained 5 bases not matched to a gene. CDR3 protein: CASSTRTGLNTEAFF. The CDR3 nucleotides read TGTGCCAGCAGCACCCGGACAGGGTTGAACACTGAAGCTTTCTTT.

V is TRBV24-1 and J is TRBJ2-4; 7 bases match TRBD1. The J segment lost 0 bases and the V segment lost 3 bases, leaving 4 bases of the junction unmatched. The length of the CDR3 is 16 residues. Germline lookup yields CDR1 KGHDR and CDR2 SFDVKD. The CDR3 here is CATSDRDSSAKNIQYF. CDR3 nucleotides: TGTGCCACCAGTGATCGGGACAGTTCAGCCAAAAACATTCAGTACTTC.

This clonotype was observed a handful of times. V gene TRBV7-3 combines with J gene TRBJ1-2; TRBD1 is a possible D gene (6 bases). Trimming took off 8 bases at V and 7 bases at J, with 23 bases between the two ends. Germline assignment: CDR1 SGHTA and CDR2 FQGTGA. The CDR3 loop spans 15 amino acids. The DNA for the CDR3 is TGTGCCAGCCCTGAAAGGGATGGACTAGGGGGTGGCTACACCTTC. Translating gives CASPERDGLGGGYTF.

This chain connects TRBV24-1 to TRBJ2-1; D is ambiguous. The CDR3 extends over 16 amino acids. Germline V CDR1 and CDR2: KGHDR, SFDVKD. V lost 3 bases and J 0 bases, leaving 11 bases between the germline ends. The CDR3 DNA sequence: TGTGCCACCAGTGATGGGGTCCCGAGCTCCTACAATGAGCAGTTCTTC. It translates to CATSDGVPSSYNEQFF.

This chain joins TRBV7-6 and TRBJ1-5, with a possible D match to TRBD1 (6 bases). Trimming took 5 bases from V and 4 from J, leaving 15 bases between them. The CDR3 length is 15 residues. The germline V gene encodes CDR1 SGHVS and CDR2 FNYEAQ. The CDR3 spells CASSATTGGNQPQHF. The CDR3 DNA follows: TGTGCCAGCAGCGCCACGACAGGCGGGAATCAGCCCCAGCATTTT. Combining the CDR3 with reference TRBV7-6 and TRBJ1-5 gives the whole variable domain GAGVSQSPRYKVTKRGQDVALRCDPISGHVSLYWYRQALGQGPEFLTYFNYEAQQDKSGLPNDRFSAERPEGSISTLTIQRTEQRDSAMYRCASSATTGGNQPQHFGDGTRLSIL.

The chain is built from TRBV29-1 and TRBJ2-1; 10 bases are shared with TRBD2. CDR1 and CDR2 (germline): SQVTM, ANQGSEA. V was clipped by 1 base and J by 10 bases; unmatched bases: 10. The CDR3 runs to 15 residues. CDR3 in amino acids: CSVEAGLAGVREQFF. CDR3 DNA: TGCAGCGTTGAAGCGGGCCTAGCGGGAGTGAGGGAGCAGTTCTTC.

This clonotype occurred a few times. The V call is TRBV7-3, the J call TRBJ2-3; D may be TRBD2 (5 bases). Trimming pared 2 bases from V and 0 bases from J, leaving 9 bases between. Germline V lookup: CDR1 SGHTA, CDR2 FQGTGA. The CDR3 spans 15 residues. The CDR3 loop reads CASSLERGSTDTQYF. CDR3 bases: TGTGCCAGCAGCTTAGAACGGGGTAGCACAGATACGCAGTATTTT.